This T cell receptor beta chain came from a study of OX40 agonist ivuxolimab in advanced cancers. Some background on the complete study: Ivuxolimab, which targeted the costimulatory receptor OX40 (CD134), was an agonistic, fully human IgG2 monoclonal antibody. The dose-escalation cohort was roughly 87% male with a mean age of roughly 62 years, ranging from 23 to 79. The paper covers the monotherapy dose-escalation part of the phase I ivuxolimab trial, which included N = 52 patients. The point of sequencing TCRbeta in the periphery was to test whether ivuxolimab changed TCR sequence diversity and drove clonal T-cell expansion. Prior anti-PD-1, anti-PD-L1 or anti-CTLA-4 therapy was permitted, and approximately 41% of dose-escalation patients had received checkpoint inhibitors. Among the 52 dose-escalation patients, some 20 had hepatocellular carcinoma, around 15 melanoma, 9 renal cell carcinoma and 9 head and neck cancer. Partial responses occurred in three dose-escalation patients: two with cutaneous melanoma and one with hepatocellular carcinoma. Intravenous ivuxolimab was administered to patients every 2 weeks at six dose levels: 0.01, 0.1, 0.3, 1.5, 3 and 10 mg/kg. Overall study outcomes, separate from this receptor: In the 0.1-3.0 mg/kg groups, partial responders had among the lowest normalized peripheral clonal expansion, particularly in CD8+ T cells. Which antigens the clonally expanded peripheral T cells were specific for was not determined. At doses of 0.1 to 3.0 mg/kg, clonal expansion of both CD4+ and CD8+ T cells in blood was seen between baseline and week 6. Low levels of normalized T-cell clonal expansion were also seen in some patients who did not respond. After ivuxolimab, more expanded clones were found on average in CD8+ T cells than in CD4+ T cells.

Genomic DNA was isolated from the sorted cells so that the TCRbeta CDR3 region could be sequenced. The immunoSEQ Assay was used to sequence the TCRbeta CDR3 regions. The source is immuneACCESS, and TCRdb retained only in-frame sequences with V and J called. Part of the clones is not carried over; for the studies checked, unresolved V genes explain less than half of this, and the remainder is unexplained. Within this sample are fewer than 100,000 clones, with around 87% of them counted one time only. Together, the top ten hold 5.5% to 6.5% of the sample. The trial excluded patients who had a history of autoimmune disease or were on systemic immunosuppression. Peripheral blood for TCR sequencing was drawn from every dose cohort at baseline, at cycle 4 day 1 and at cycle 7 day 1. The samples were drawn from a first-in-human, open-label, multicenter phase I dose-escalation trial of ivuxolimab. The trial enrolled adults with locally advanced or metastatic head and neck squamous cell, hepatocellular, melanoma or renal cell carcinoma. Before TCR sequencing, CD4+ T cells and CD8+ T cells were sorted from peripheral blood as separate populations.

Points on this clone: Its antigen is not yet known. No base quality information exists; no much larger clone differs at one position.

The sample consisted of CD4+ or CD8+ T cells sorted from blood, taken in a trial of the OX40 agonist ivuxolimab. The TCR sequence derives from an adult with an advanced solid tumor such as melanoma, head and neck, liver or kidney cancer.

The CDR3 region has the sequence CASSLMQGARGTDTQYF. At the DNA level, the sequence is TGCGCCAGCAGCTTGATGCAGGGGGCGCGCGGCACAGATACGCAGTATTTT. The chain is encoded by TRBV5-1 joined to TRBJ2-3, with 8 junctional bases fitting TRBD1. V trim: 1 base; J trim: 1 base; unmatched bases: 8. Based on the germline V gene, the CDR1 and CDR2 sequences are SGHRS and YFSETQ. Spanning cysteine to phenylalanine, the CDR3 consists of 17 amino acids. The CDR3 DNA has 51 bases and is translated from base 1.